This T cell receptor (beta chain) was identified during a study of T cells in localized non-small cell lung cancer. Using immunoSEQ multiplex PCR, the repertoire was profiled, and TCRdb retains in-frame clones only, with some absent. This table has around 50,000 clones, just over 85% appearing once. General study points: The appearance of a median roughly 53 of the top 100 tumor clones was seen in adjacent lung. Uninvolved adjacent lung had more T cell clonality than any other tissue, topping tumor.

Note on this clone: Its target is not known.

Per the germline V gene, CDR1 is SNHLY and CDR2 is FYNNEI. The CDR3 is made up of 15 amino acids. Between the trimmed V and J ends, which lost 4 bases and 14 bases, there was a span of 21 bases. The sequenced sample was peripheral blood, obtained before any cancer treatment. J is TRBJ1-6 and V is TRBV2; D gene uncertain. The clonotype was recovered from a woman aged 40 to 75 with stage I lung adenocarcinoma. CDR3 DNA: TGTGCCAGCAGTGTGGGGTCTCTTAGGGATAGGGCCCTCCACTTT. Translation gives CASSVGSLRDRALHF.